This paragraph covers one TCR beta chain sequence. The sample is drawn from a study of blood T cell repertoires in COVID-19. Study-level information: The United States, Italy and Spain were the sources of the acute and convalescent COVID-19 samples. PBMCs, B-cell-depleted T cells, or T cells provided the cDNA or gDNA that made up the material.

Germline CDR1 and CDR2: LGHDT and YNNKEL (reference sequence). V lost 1 base to trimming and J lost 11 bases; unmatched junction nucleotides: 4. CDR3 length: 12 residues. The Seattle patients, enrolled during active infection, were followed longitudinally. In the original processing: Cell counts per sample came from amplifying reference gene primers. Assay: immunoSEQ multiplex PCR; the TCRdb copy retains only in-frame clones and omits some. V and J calls and clone size are given by that table; D and trimming were obtained from the DNA. The table records approximately 200,000 clones, about 80% of them present only once.

This sequence originates from a woman of 80 years or more with COVID-19, enrolled during active disease. The specimen was peripheral blood. The chain has TRBV3-1 (or the pseudogene TRBV3-2) and TRBJ1-1; 7 bases line up with TRBD1. The CDR3: CASSQATGAAFF. The CDR3 coding sequence is TGTGCCAGCAGCCAAGCCACAGGGGCCGCTTTCTTT.